This TCR beta chain came from a study of post-analysis software for immune sequencing data. Findings and caveats of the study: Compared with controls, patients had more of five or six TRBV segments, including TRBV5-6, TRBV5-1 and TRBV20-1.

The germline V gene has CDR1 MGHRA and CDR2 YSYEKL. CDR3 size: 20 residues. Trimming took 0 bases from V and 0 from J, leaving 18 bases between them. The TCR beta cDNA libraries carried unique molecular identifiers. TCRdb called the PCR reads again in MiXCR, with one record for every CDR3 protein. The sample gives roughly 600,000 distinct CDR3 sequences, 44% of which show up once; over 1.5% is in the top ten. This clonotype was seen only once. Its antigen is currently unknown. This chain uses TRBV4-1 with TRBJ2-6, with a weak D call TRBD1 (5 bases). The origin of this receptor is a girl aged 5 to 17 with multiple sclerosis. The source material was blood. The chain's CDR3 is CASSQDRATGTFSGANVLTF. CDR3 in DNA: TGCGCCAGCAGCCAAGATCGGGCTACAGGCACGTTCTCTGGGGCCAACGTCCTGACTTTC.